What follows are 12 T cell receptor beta chains derived from one specimen sequenced in a study of T cells in Graves' hyperthyroidism and ophthalmopathy. Regions amplified from RNA transcripts were the TCR beta CDR3 regions. HTBI primers were employed in a first-round RT-PCR of the TCR CDR3. MiXCR, applied by TCRdb to the multiplex PCR reads, yields one record per CDR3 protein. The repertoire holds 700,000 to 850,000 distinct CDR3 sequences, with around a third as singletons. Sequencing was performed on blood. The receptors derive from a woman aged 35 to 49 with Graves' hyperthyroidism.

This clonotype was seen at least ten times. The V call is TRBV6-1, the J call TRBJ1-6; TRBD1 aligns across 10 bases. The CDR3 has 15 residues. CDR1 and CDR2 (germline): MNHNS, SASEGT. Trimming cost V 4 bases and J 4 bases; bases outside gene matches: 1. The CDR3 DNA sequence: TGTGCCAGCAGTGGGGACAGGGGATATAATTCACCCCTCCACTTT. This sequence encodes CASSGDRGYNSPLHF.

The V gene is TRBV3-1, the J gene TRBJ1-2, with TRBD1 matching over 7 bases. Trimming cost V 2 bases and J 5 bases; bases outside gene matches: 2. This CDR3 contains 13 residues. Germline V gene lookup returns CDR1 LGHDT and CDR2 YNNKEL (reference sequence). The CDR3 loop reads CASSQRQGYGYTF. The CDR3 region has the DNA TGTGCCAGCAGCCAACGACAGGGATATGGCTACACCTTC.

This rearrangement joins TRBV6-1 to TRBJ2-5; D ambiguous. The CDR3 is 14 amino acids. Germline CDR1 and CDR2: MNHNS and SASEGT. CDR3 sequence (DNA): TGTGTTAGCAGTGCGGACCTCAGACGGGAGACCCAGTACTTC. It translates to CVSSADLRRETQYF.

The gene calls are TRBV20-1 and TRBJ2-5; a weak D match, TRBD2 (5 bases). Between the trimmed V and J ends, which lost 0 bases and 3 bases, there was a span of 11 bases. The CDR3 runs 14 residues. Per the germline V gene, CDR1 is DFQATT and CDR2 is SNEGSKA (reference sequence). The CDR3 DNA follows: TGCAGTGCTAGAGAGGGATCGGGGAAAGAGACCCAGTACTTC. It is translated as CSAREGSGKETQYF.

As to this clonotype: The germline gene is not matched at one end of the junction; a read error may be the cause. CDR3 protein: CASSQENGRGEYEQYF. The DNA for the CDR3 is TGCGCCAGCAGCCAAGAGAATGGGCGGGGAGAATACGAGCAGTACTTC. V gene TRBV7-9 combines with J gene TRBJ2-7, with D perhaps matching TRBD2 (6 bases). The germline V gene has CDR1 SEHNR and CDR2 FQNEAQ (reference sequence). The length of the CDR3 is 16 residues.

This clonotype was observed at least ten times. The chain uses TRBV6-5 and TRBJ1-6; TRBD1 might be the D (5 bases). Per the germline V gene, CDR1 is MNHEY and CDR2 is SVGAGI. The V end lost 4 bases, the J end lost 8 bases, and 15 bases lay between the germline ends. The length of the CDR3 is 15 residues. This CDR3 is CASSSRRGLDSPLHF. The CDR3 DNA reads as TGTGCCAGCAGTTCCAGAAGGGGTCTTGATTCACCCCTCCACTTT.

V gene TRBV24-1 combines with J gene TRBJ2-2; no clear D. In germline, CDR1 is KGHDR, CDR2 SFDVKD. The CDR3 is made up of 14 amino acids. Deletions cut 0 bases from V and 6 bases from J, with 7 bases between. CDR3 nucleotides: TGTGCCACCAGTGATTTGGAAGACCCCGGGGAGCTGTTTTTT. This codes for CATSDLEDPGELFF.

In this sample, this clonotype turned up once. The missing conserved phenylalanine or tryptophan at the end of this CDR3 makes a read error likely. The rearrangement uses TRBV10-3 and TRBJ1-6, with 7 bases fitting TRBD1. There are 14 residues in the CDR3. The J segment lost 10 bases and the V segment lost 10 bases, leaving 13 bases of the junction unmatched. The germline V gene has CDR1 ENHRY and CDR2 SYGVKD. The CDR3 bases are TGTGCCAGCAGCAGGCGGGACAGAGGATCACCCCTCCACCTT. Amino acids: CASSRRDRGSPLHL.

In this sample, this clonotype turned up many times. Sequence at one end of the junction differs from germline and may be a read error. The V gene is TRBV10-3, the J gene TRBJ2-7; D may match TRBD1 or TRBD2 (5 bases each). The CDR3 length is 13 residues. The germline CDR1 and CDR2 sequences are ENHRY and SYGVKD. This CDR3 is CASSLGRFYEQYF. The CDR3 DNA reads TGTGCCAGCAGTTTGGGACGGTTCTACGAGCAGTACTTC.

This clonotype was seen a handful of times. The CDR3 spells CASSSEYRGWTEAFF. CDR3 DNA: TGTGCCAGCAGCTCCGAATACAGGGGATGGACTGAAGCTTTCTTT. This chain uses TRBV7-6 with TRBJ1-1; TRBD1 matches 7 bases. The CDR3 is 15 amino acids. J lost 5 bases, V lost 4 bases, and 10 bases had no gene match. CDR1 is SGHVS and CDR2 is FNYEAQ in the germline V gene.

This clonotype was seen at least ten times. The V call is TRBV10-3, the J call TRBJ2-6; TRBD1 agrees at 7 bases. This CDR3 contains 17 residues. CDR1 and CDR2 from the germline V gene are ENHRY and SYGVKD. The V segment lost 2 bases and the J segment 0 bases; nucleotides outside the gene matches: 4. The CDR3 bases are TGTGCCATCAGTGAGGACAGGGCTGGCTCTGGGGCCAACGTCCTGACTTTC. As protein: CAISEDRAGSGANVLTF.

In its sample, this clonotype was seen a few times. The V and J genes are TRBV12-3 or TRBV12-4 and TRBJ2-7; a weak D match, TRBD1 (5 bases). V lost 5 bases to trimming and J lost 3 bases, with 11 bases between them. The CDR3 has 13 residues. CDR3: CASSPNDSYEQYF. The CDR3 DNA sequence: TGTGCCAGCAGTCCCAATGACAGCTACGAGCAGTACTTC.